This entry describes one TCR beta chain. Original data processing: Reference gene primer amplification yielded estimated nucleated cell counts. Only in-frame clones appear in the TCRdb table, and some are missing; sequencing was by immunoSEQ multiplex PCR. V and J calls and clone size come straight from that table; D and trimming were deduced from the DNA. This repertoire shows hundreds of thousands of clones, approximately 85% found once; its top ten account for roughly 14%. This specimen belongs to a study of blood T cell repertoires in COVID-19. Study-wide background: Nucleic acid was either cDNA or gDNA, and it came from T cells, B-cell-depleted T cells, or PBMCs.

Germline loops: CDR1 MNHEY, CDR2 SMNVEV (reference sequence). The CDR3 has 15 amino acids. V lost 2 bases, J lost 4 bases, and 6 bases stayed unmatched. Input material: peripheral blood. The chain combines TRBV27 with TRBJ1-1, with TRBD1 identical over 8 bases. The sequence was collected from a human donor in a cohort sampled during active COVID-19. The CDR3: CASSLSPGTGTEAFF. As DNA, the CDR3 is TGTGCCAGCAGTTTAAGTCCCGGGACAGGCACTGAAGCTTTCTTT.